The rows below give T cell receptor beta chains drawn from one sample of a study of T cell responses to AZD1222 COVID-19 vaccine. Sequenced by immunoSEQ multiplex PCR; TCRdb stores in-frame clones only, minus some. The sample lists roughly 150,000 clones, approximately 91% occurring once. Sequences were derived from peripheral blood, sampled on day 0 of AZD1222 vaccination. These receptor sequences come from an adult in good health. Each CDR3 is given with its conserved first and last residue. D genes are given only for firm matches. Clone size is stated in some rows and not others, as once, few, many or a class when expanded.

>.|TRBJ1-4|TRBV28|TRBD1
TGTGCCAGCAGCTTCGGACAGGGAGGCGAAAAACTGTTTTTT
CASSFGQGGEKLFF
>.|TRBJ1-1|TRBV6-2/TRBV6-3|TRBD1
TGTGCCAGCAACCCCCGGACAGGGCGGACTGAAGCTTTCTTT
CASNPRTGRTEAFF
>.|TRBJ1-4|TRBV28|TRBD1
TGTGCCAGCAGCCAAATACAGGGGGGGCATGAAAAACTGTTTTTT
CASSQIQGGHEKLFF
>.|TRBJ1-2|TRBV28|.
TGTGCCAGCAAGGGGGACGACTATGGCTACACCTTC
CASKGDDYGYTF
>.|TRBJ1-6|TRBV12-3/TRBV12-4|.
TGTGCCAGCAGTTCAAGGGGATCACCCCTCCACTTT
CASSSRGSPLHF
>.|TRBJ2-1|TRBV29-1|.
TGCAGCGTTGGAGTGCTCGATGAGCAGTTCTTC
CSVGVLDEQFF
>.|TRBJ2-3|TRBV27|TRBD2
TGTGCCACTAGCGGGAGATATACGCAGTATTTT
CATSGRYTQYF
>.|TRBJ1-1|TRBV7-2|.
TGTGCCAGCAGCGCCCCGCCGAACACTGAAGCTTTCTTT
CASSAPPNTEAFF
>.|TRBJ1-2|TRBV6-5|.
TGTGCCAGCAAGGCGGGGGTGACCTATGGCTACACCTTC
CASKAGVTYGYTF
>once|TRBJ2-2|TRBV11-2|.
TGTGCCAGCAGCCCAATCCTTGGACCCCTTTCAAGGGAGCTGTTTTTT
CASSPILGPLSRELFF
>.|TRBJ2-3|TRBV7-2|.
TGTGCCAGCAGCGTACAGAGGGGCACAGATACGCAGTATTTT
CASSVQRGTDTQYF
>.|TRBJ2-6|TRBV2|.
TGTGCCAGCAGTGGAGGTGGGGCCAACGTCCTGACTTTC
CASSGGGANVLTF
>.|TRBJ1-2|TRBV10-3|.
TGTGCCATCAGTGACGACGATAGGGGCTATGGCTACACCTTC
CAISDDDRGYGYTF
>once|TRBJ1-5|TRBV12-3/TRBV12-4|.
TGTGCCAGCAGCGGGAGCGTTCAGCCCCAGCATTTT
CASSGSVQPQHF
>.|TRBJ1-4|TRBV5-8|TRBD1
TGTGCCAGCAGCATAGGACAGGGGGCTAATGAAAAACTGTTTTTT
CASSIGQGANEKLFF
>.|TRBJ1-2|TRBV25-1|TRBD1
TGTGCCAGCAGCCAAAGGGACAGGGAACACTATGGCTACACCTTC
CASSQRDREHYGYTF
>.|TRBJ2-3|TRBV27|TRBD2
TGTGCCAGCAGGGGGACTAGCGCGGATTGGCCAGATACGCAGTATTTT
CASRGTSADWPDTQYF
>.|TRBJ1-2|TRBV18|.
TGTGCCAGCTCACGGACGGAGGGCTATGGCTACACCTTC
CASSRTEGYGYTF
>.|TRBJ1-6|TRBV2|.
TGTGCCAGCAGTTACTCAGGGAGTTCACCCCTCCACTTT
CASSYSGSSPLHF
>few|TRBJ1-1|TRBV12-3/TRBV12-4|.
TGTGCCAGCAGTCCAGGGATCCACGAAGCTTTCTTT
CASSPGIHEAFF
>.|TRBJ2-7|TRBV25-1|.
TGTGCCAGCAGTAACATAGTAGAGCAGTACTTC
CASSNIVEQYF
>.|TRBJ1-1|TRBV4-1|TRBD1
TGCGCCAGCAGCCAAGATAAAAGACAGGGCGAGGATGAAGCTTTCTTT
CASSQDKRQGEDEAFF
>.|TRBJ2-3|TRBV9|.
TGTGCCAGCAGCGTAGGGGTTAGCGGACGGGAAGATACGCAGTATTTT
CASSVGVSGREDTQYF
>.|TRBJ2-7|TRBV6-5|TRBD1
TGTGCCAGCAGTTCCTCCGGGACAGGGGGCTACGAGCAGTACTTC
CASSSSGTGGYEQYF
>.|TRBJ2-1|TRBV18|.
TGTGCCAGCTCACCACCCCCCAGCGAACGCAATGAGCAGTTCTTC
CASSPPPSERNEQFF